The clone carrying this T cell receptor beta chain was picked up many times. The data belong to a study of T cells after yellow fever vaccination. V lost 6 bases to trimming and J lost 6 bases; unmatched junction nucleotides: 7. The CDR3 is 12 amino acids. Germline CDR1 is DFQATT and CDR2 is SNEGSKA (reference sequence). TCRdb reprocessed the 5' RACE reads with MiXCR, giving one entry per CDR3 protein. The profile shows about 320,000 distinct CDR3 sequences, about 11% of them singletons. This chain uses TRBV20-1 with TRBJ1-2; 7 nucleotides line up with TRBD1. This TCR was sampled from a man younger than 35 who received the YFV17D yellow fever vaccine. The source material was CD4+ T cells sorted from PBMCs, sampled 45 days after the yellow fever booster vaccination. As DNA, the CDR3 is TGCAGTGCGCCGACAGGGACAGATGGCTACACCTTC. Translating it yields CSAPTGTDGYTF.